This T cell receptor beta chain appears in the sequencing data of a study of identical twins. This clonotype was recorded at least ten times. Its target is not known. Overall study results and limits: Monozygotic twins shared more out-of-frame TCR alpha than recombination models predicted.

This CDR3 comprises 16 residues. Germline V gene lookup returns CDR1 ENHRY and CDR2 SYGVKD. The junction had 4 bases not matched to a gene; V was cut back by 5 bases and J by 0 bases. Template switching supplied a universal primer site; unique molecular identifiers were carried on the cDNA. MiXCR was run by TCRdb on the 5' RACE reads, yielding one entry per CDR3 protein. The profile shows around 200,000 distinct CDR3 sequences, approximately 9% of them singletons. Sequencing was carried out using memory (CD45RO+) T cells sorted from blood. This receptor was taken from a woman under 30 in good health. The rearrangement joins TRBV10-3 to TRBJ2-2; 9 bases are a match to TRBD2. Here the CDR3 reads CAISQAGGANTGELFF. As DNA, the CDR3 is TGTGCCATCAGTCAGGCGGGGGGGGCGAACACCGGGGAGCTGTTTTTT.